One T cell receptor (beta chain) is described in this entry. This CDR3 has 18 residues. The trim removed 1 base at V and 7 bases at J, leaving 13 bases unmatched. Per the germline V gene, CDR1 is SGHTA and CDR2 is FQGNSA. The data stem from a study of blood T cell repertoires in COVID-19. Profiled with immunoSEQ multiplex PCR; TCRdb holds only in-frame clones, not every one. The table includes roughly 150,000 clones, around three quarters detected once. This chain links TRBV7-2 with TRBJ2-1; TRBD2 agrees at 10 bases. The sequenced material came from peripheral blood. The sequence was obtained from a man between 60 and 75 years old with acute or convalescent COVID-19. The CDR3: CASSLVAAGGLYWNEQFF. CDR3 DNA sequence: TGTGCCAGCAGCTTAGTCGCAGCGGGAGGGCTCTATTGGAATGAGCAGTTCTTC. Together with reference TRBV7-2 and TRBJ2-1, the CDR3 gives the full variable domain: GAGVSQSPSNKVTEKGKDVELRCDPISGHTALYWYRQSLGQGLEFLIYFQGNSAPDKSGLPSDRFSAERTGGSVSTLTIQRTQQEDSAVYLCASSLVAAGGLYWNEQFFGPGTRLTVL.